Listed below are T cell receptor beta chains from one sample, sequenced in a study of shared clonotypes between healthy human individuals. This table comes from immunoSEQ multiplex PCR, and its TCRdb copy is limited to in-frame clones, with some not included. Of over 2 million clones in the sample, 90% to 95% were seen once. The sequenced sample consisted of naive CD4+ T cells sorted from blood. The receptors come from a man in his late teens or twenties in good health. CDR3s include the opening cysteine and the closing phenylalanine or tryptophan. A D gene is named only where the DNA matches it firmly. Clone size is not always given. Where it is, it says once, few, many or a class for expanded clones.

>-|TRBV30|-|TRBJ1-1
TGTGCCTCTTCCCTGCGTGGGGGTCGACTGAACACTGAAGCTTTCTTT
CASSLRGGRLNTEAFF
>-|TRBV7-9|-|TRBJ1-2
TGTGCCAGCAGCTTAAGTACAGGGTCAATCTACACCTTC
CASSLSTGSIYTF
>-|TRBV21-1|-|TRBJ1-1
TGTGCCAGCAGCGGAGGGACGTCGAACACTGAAGCTTTCTTT
CASSGGTSNTEAFF
>-|TRBV6-6|-|TRBJ2-3
TGTGCCAGCAGAAGCGGAGGTGAGGGAGATACGCAGTATTTT
CASRSGGEGDTQYF
>-|TRBV21-1|-|TRBJ2-3
TGTGCCAGCAGCAAGAAAATCTCGAGCACAGATACGCAGTATTTT
CASSKKISSTDTQYF
>-|TRBV6-5|-|TRBJ2-1
TGTGCCAGCAGTTACGGCCCCGCCTACAATGAGCAGTTCTTC
CASSYGPAYNEQFF
>TRBD1|TRBV28|-|TRBJ1-6
TGTGCCAGCACCGAACCGTCGGGACAGGGTTTGAATTCACCCCTCCACTTT
CASTEPSGQGLNSPLHF
>TRBD1|TRBV9|-|TRBJ2-3
TGTGCCAGCAGCCCCCAGGGACAGCGCACAGATACGCAGTATTTT
CASSPQGQRTDTQYF
>TRBD1|TRBV9|-|TRBJ2-1
TGTGCCAGCAGCGTGGACAGGGGGTCCTACAATGAGCAGTTCTTC
CASSVDRGSYNEQFF
>-|TRBV19|-|TRBJ2-2
TGTGCCAGTAGTTCGTGGGGCGCGAGGACCGGGGAGCTGTTTTTT
CASSSWGARTGELFF
>-|TRBV25-1|-|TRBJ1-4
TGTGCCAGCAGTGAATTCGGGGTTGGAAAACTGTTTTTT
CASSEFGVGKLFF
>-|TRBV11-3|-|TRBJ1-1
TGTGCCAGCAGCTTCAGCCTAGGGACTGAAGCTTTCTTT
CASSFSLGTEAFF
>-|TRBV10-3|-|TRBJ2-1
TGTGCCATCAGTGTTTGGGGGGGCGGCGATGAGCAGTTCTTC
CAISVWGGGDEQFF
>-|TRBV10-3|-|TRBJ2-1
TGTGCCATCAGTGATATCTGGGTTGGTGGCTCCTACAATGAGCAGTTCTTC
CAISDIWVGGSYNEQFF
>TRBD2|TRBV2|-|TRBJ2-7
TGTGCCAGCAGTGAACTGACTAGCGGGAGGGTCTACGAGCAGTACTTC
CASSELTSGRVYEQYF
>TRBD1|TRBV5-1|-|TRBJ2-5
TGCGCCAGCAGCTTGGTCCCGGGACAGAGGGAGACCCAGTACTTC
CASSLVPGQRETQYF
>TRBD1|TRBV28|-|TRBJ1-5
TGTGCCAGCAGTAGTACCGGGACAGGGGGGTTCAATCAGCCCCAGCATTTT
CASSSTGTGGFNQPQHF
>TRBD2|TRBV5-1|-|TRBJ2-5
TGCGCCAGCAGCTTCGGTACTAGCGGGGGGGCCCAGTACTTC
CASSFGTSGGAQYF
>-|TRBV13|-|TRBJ1-2
TGTGCCAGCTGCGGAAGGGGTCTGGGAAAGAACTATGGCTACACCTTC
CASCGRGLGKNYGYTF
>-|TRBV4-2|-|TRBJ2-3
TGTGCCAGCAGCCAAGATAGGAGCCCCTCTGGCACAGATACGCAGTATTTT
CASSQDRSPSGTDTQYF
>-|TRBV5-4|-|TRBJ1-4
TGTGCCAGCAGCTCGGGAGGAAATGAAAAACTGTTTTTT
CASSSGGNEKLFF
>TRBD2|TRBV5-1|once|TRBJ2-2
TGCGCCAGCAGCTTTACAGCGGGAGTCACCGGGGAGCTGTTTTTT
CASSFTAGVTGELFF
>TRBD1|TRBV18|-|TRBJ1-2
TGTGCCAGCTCACAAAGCGAGGGACAGGGGGTCGGCTATGGCTACACCTTC
CASSQSEGQGVGYGYTF
>-|TRBV2|-|TRBJ2-7
TGTGCCAGCAGTGAACTAAACCTTTTAGCCTACGAGCAGTACTTC
CASSELNLLAYEQYF
>TRBD2|TRBV7-2|once|TRBJ2-7
TGTGCCAGCAGCTTAGTCGGGACTAGCGTCTCCTACGAGCAGTACTTC
CASSLVGTSVSYEQYF
>-|TRBV15|-|TRBJ2-3
TGTGCCACCAGCTCAATAGATACGCAGTATTTT
CATSSIDTQYF
>-|TRBV14|-|TRBJ2-1
TGTGCCAGCAGCCAAGCTAGGAACTCCGGGAGCCAGAATGAGCAGTTCTTC
CASSQARNSGSQNEQFF
>-|TRBV7-2|-|TRBJ2-1
TGTGCCAGCAGCTTAGGGGTGAAGTTTGGTGAGCAGTTCTTC
CASSLGVKFGEQFF
>TRBD2|TRBV30|-|TRBJ2-7
TGTGCCTGGAGTGGCATAGCGGGAGTGGACGAGCAGTACTTC
CAWSGIAGVDEQYF
>-|TRBV5-8|-|TRBJ1-6
TGTGCCAGCAGCTTGGATTCTGACGGGGGGATCGGGATTTCACCCCTCCACTTT
CASSLDSDGGIGISPLHF
>TRBD2|TRBV7-9|-|TRBJ2-7
TGTGCCAGCAGCTTAGGACTAGCGGGAAAAACCTACGAGCAGTACTTC
CASSLGLAGKTYEQYF
>TRBD1|TRBV7-8|-|TRBJ1-2
TGTGCCAGCAGCTTAAGCGGGACAGGGTGGTACTATGGCTACACCTTC
CASSLSGTGWYYGYTF
>TRBD1|TRBV4-3|once|TRBJ1-5
TGCGCCAGCAGCCAAGATGGGGACAGGGGTCAGCCCCAGCATTTT
CASSQDGDRGQPQHF